Below, one T cell receptor beta chain is given with its context. This record comes from a study of blood T cell repertoires in COVID-19. Turning to the study itself: Acute-phase and convalescent COVID-19 samples originated in the United States, Italy and Spain.

In the original analysis: Estimated nucleated cell counts came from reference gene primer amplification. TCRdb's table, derived via immunoSEQ multiplex PCR, lists solely in-frame clones and lacks some. That table supplies the V and J calls and clone size; D and trimming were determined from the DNA. The profile shows under 250,000 clones, 80% to 90% of them singletons. Germline V gives CDR1 SGHKS, CDR2 YYEKEE (reference sequence). V shed 0 bases and J shed 5 bases, with 5 bases lying between them. The CDR3 consists of 13 residues. The TCR comes from a woman aged 60-75 years who had recovered from COVID-19. Sequenced: peripheral blood. The V call is TRBV5-5, the J call TRBJ2-2; D is undetermined. CDR3 amino acids: CASSLAGTGELFF. Here the CDR3 DNA reads TGTGCCAGCAGCTTGGCAGGAACCGGGGAGCTGTTTTTT.